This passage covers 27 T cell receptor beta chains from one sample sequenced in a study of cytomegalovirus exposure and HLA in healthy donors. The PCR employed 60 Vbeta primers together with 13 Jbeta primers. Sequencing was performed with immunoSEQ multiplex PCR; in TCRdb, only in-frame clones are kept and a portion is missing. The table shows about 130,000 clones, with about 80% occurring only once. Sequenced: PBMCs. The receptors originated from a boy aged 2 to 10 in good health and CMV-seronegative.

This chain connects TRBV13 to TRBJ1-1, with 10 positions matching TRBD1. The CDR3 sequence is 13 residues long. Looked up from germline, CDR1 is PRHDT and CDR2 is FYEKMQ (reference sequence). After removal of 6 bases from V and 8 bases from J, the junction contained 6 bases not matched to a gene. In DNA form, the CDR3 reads TGTGCCAGCAGAGGACAGGGGGATTACGAAGCTTTCTTT. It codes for CASRGQGDYEAFF. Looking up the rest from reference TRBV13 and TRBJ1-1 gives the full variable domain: AAGVIQSPRHLIKEKRETATLKCYPIPRHDTVYWYQQGPGQDPQFLISFYEKMQSDKGSIPDRFSAQQFSDYHSELNMSSLELGDSALYFCASRGQGDYEAFFGQGTRLTVV.

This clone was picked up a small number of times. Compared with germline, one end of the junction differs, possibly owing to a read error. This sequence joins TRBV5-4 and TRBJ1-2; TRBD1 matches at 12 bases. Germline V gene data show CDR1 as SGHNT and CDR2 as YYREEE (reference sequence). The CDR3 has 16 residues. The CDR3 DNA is TGCGCCAGCAGCCAGTTTACCGGGACAGGGGGCCGTGGCTACACCTTC. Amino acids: CASSQFTGTGGRGYTF.

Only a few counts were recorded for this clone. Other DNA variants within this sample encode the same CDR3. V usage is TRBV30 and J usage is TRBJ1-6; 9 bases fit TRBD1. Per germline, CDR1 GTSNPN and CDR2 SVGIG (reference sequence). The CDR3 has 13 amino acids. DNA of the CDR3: TGTGGGACAGGGGTACTCGGTGGTTCACCCCTCCACTTT. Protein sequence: CGTGVLGGSPLHF.

The CDR3 coding sequence is TGTGCCAGCAGCTTCGGGACAGGGGGGTACGAGCAGTACTTC. This gives the protein CASSFGTGGYEQYF. The chain combines TRBV7-9 with TRBJ2-7, with TRBD1 matching 11 bases. Germline values: CDR1 SEHNR, CDR2 FQNEAQ (reference sequence). The CDR3 contains 14 residues. V lost 3 bases, J lost 4 bases, and 2 bases stayed unmatched.

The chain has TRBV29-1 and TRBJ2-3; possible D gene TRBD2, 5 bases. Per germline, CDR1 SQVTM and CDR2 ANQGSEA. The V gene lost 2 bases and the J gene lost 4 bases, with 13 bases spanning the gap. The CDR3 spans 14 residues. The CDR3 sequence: CSVENEGPPDTQYF. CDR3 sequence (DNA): TGCAGCGTTGAAAACGAGGGCCCCCCAGATACGCAGTATTTT.

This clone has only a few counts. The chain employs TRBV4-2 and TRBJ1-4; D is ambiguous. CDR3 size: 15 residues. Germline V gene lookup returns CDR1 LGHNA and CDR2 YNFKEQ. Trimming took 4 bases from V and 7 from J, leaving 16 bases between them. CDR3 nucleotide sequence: TGTGCCAGCAGCCCAAGTACGCGGGCTGGTGAAAAACTGTTTTTT. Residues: CASSPSTRAGEKLFF.

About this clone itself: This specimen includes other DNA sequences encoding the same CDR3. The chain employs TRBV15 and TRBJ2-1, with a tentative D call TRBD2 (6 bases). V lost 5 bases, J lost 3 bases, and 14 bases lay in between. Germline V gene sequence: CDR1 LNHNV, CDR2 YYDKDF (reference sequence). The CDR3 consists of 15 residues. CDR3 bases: TGTGCCACCAGCGGATCCCTGGGGGGCTACAATGAGCAGTTCTTC. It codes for CATSGSLGGYNEQFF.

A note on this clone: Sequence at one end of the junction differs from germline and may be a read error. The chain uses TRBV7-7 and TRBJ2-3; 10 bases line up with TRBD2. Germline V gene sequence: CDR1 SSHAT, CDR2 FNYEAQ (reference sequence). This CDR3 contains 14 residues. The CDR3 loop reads CASSRRLAGDTQYF. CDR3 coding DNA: TGTGCTAGCAGCCGCCGACTAGCGGGAGATACGCAGTATTTT.

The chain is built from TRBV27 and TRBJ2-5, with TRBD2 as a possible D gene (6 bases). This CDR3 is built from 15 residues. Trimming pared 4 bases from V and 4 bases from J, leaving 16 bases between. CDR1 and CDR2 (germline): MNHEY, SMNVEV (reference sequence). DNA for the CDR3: TGTGCCAGCAGTTCGAGTCTAGCGAATGGAGAGACCCAGTACTTC. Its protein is CASSSSLANGETQYF.

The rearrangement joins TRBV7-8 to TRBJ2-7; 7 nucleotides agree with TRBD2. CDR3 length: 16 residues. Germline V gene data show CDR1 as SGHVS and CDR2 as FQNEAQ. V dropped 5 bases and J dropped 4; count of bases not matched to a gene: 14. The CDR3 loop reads CASSPLSSGIVYEQYV. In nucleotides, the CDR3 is TGTGCCAGCAGCCCATTGTCTAGCGGAATAGTTTACGAGCAGTACGTC.

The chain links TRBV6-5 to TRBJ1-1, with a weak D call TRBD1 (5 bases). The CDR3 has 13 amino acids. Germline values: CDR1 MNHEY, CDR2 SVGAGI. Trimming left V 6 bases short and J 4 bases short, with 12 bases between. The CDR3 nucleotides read TGTGCCAGCAGGTATCAAGGGGCCACTGAAGCTTTCTTT. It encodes CASRYQGATEAFF.

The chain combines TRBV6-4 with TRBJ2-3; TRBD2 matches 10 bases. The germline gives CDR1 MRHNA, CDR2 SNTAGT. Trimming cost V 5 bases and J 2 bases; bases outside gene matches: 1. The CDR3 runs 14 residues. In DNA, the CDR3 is TGTGCCAGCAGTAGCGGGGGGGCCACAGATACGCAGTATTTT. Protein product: CASSSGGATDTQYF.

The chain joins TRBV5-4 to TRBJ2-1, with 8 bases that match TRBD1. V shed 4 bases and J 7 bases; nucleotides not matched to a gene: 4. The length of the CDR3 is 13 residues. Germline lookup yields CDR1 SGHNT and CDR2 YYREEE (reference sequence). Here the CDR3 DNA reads TGTGCCAGCAGCCTACAGGGGGTGAATGAGCAGTTCTTC. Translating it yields CASSLQGVNEQFF.

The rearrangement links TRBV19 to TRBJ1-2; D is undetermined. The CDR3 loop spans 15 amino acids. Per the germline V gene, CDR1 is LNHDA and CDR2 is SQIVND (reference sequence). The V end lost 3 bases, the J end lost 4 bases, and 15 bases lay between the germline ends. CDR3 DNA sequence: TGTGCCAGTAGTATCGCCCCGGGTTCCCTCTATGGCTACACCTTC. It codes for CASSIAPGSLYGYTF.

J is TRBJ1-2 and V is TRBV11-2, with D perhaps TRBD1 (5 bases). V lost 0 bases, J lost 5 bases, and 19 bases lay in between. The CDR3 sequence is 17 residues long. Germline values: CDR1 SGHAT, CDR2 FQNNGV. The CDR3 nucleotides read TGTGCCAGCAGCTTAGACCCTGCCAGGGCCGGTGCTTATGGCTACACCTTC. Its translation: CASSLDPARAGAYGYTF.

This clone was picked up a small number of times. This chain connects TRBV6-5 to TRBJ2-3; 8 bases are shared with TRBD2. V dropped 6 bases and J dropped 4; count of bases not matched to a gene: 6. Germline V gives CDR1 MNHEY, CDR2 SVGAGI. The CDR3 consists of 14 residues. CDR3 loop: CASSGGAESDTQYF. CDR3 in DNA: TGTGCCAGCAGCGGGGGGGCCGAATCAGATACGCAGTATTTT.

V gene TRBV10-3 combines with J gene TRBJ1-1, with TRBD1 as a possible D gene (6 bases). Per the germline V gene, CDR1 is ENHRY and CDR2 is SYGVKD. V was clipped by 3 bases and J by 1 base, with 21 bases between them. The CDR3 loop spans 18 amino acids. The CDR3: CAISDLTGGRGANTEAFF. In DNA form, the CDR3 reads TGTGCCATCAGTGATTTGACAGGTGGGAGGGGGGCGAACACTGAAGCTTTCTTT.

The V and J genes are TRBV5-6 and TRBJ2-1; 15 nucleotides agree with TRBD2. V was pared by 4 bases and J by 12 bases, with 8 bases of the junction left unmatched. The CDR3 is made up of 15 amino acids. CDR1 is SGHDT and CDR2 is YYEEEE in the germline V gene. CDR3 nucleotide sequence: TGTGCCAGCAGCCGCGGACTAGCGGGAGGGGACAGGCAGTTCTTC. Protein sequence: CASSRGLAGGDRQFF.

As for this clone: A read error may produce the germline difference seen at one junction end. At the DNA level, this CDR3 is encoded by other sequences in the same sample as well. DNA for the CDR3: TGCGCCAGCAGCTTATCGGGGGGGAACACTGAAGCTTTCTTT. This codes for CASSLSGGNTEAFF. J is TRBJ1-1 and V is TRBV7-3, with a possible D match to TRBD1 (5 bases). CDR3 size: 14 residues. CDR1 SGHTA and CDR2 FQGTGA come from the germline V gene. Variable domain in full (rest from reference TRBV7-3 and TRBJ1-1): GAGVSQTPSNKVTEKGKYVELRCDPISGHTALYWYRQSLGQGPEFLIYFQGTGAADDSGLPNDRFFAVRPEGSVSTLKIQRTERGDSAVYLCASSLSGGNTEAFFGQGTRLTVV.

CDR3 amino acids: CAWSVGGWVHEQFF. Written as DNA, the CDR3 is TGTGCCTGGAGTGTAGGGGGCTGGGTACATGAGCAGTTCTTC. The chain combines TRBV30 with TRBJ2-1, with TRBD1 matching 7 bases. Per germline, CDR1 GTSNPN and CDR2 SVGIG (reference sequence). Trimming removed 0 bases from V and 8 bases from J; junction bases left unmatched: 7. The CDR3 has 14 residues.

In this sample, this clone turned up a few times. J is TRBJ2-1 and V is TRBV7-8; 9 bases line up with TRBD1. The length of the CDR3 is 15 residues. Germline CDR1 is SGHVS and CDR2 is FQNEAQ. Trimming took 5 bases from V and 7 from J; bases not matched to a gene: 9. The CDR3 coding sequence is TGTGCCAGCAGCGATATTGGGACAGGGTCGAATGAGCAGTTCTTC. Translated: CASSDIGTGSNEQFF. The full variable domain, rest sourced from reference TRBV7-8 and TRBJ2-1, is GAGVSQSPRYKVAKRGQDVALRCDPISGHVSLFWYQQALGQGPEFLTYFQNEAQLDKSGLPSDRFFAERPEGSVSTLKIQRTQQEDSAVYLCASSDIGTGSNEQFFGPGTRLTVL.

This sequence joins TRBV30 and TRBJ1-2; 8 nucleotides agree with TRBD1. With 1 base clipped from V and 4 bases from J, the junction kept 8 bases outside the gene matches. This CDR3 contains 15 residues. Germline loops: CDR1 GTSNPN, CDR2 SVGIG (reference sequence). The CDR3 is CAWSGQGIPRYGYTF. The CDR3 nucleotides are TGTGCCTGGAGTGGACAGGGGATCCCCCGCTATGGCTACACCTTC.

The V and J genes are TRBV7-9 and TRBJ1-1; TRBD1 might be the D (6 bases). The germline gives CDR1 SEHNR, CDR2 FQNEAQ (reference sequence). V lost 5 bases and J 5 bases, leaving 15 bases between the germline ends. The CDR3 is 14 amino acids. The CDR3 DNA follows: TGTGCCAGCAGCGGTAAAGGGGGGGAGACTGAAGCTTTCTTT. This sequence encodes CASSGKGGETEAFF.

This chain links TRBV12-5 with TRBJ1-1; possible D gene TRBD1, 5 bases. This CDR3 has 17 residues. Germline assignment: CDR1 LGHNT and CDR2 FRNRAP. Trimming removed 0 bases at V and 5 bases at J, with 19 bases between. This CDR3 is CASGLVLAGREKTEAFF. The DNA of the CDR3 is TGTGCTAGTGGTTTGGTACTAGCAGGGAGGGAAAAGACTGAAGCTTTCTTT.

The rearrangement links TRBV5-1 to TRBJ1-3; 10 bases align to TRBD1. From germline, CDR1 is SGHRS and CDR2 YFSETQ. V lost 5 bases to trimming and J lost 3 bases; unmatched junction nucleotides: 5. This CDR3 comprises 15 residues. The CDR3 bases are TGCGCCAGCAGTTCCGGGACAGGGGATGGAAACACCATATATTTT. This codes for CASSSGTGDGNTIYF.

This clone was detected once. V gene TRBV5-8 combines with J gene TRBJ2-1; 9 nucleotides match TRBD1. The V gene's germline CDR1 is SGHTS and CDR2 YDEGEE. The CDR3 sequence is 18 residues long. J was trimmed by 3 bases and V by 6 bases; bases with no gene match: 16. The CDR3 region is CASIDRDRVVGLYNEQFF. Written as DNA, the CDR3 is TGTGCCAGCATCGACCGGGACAGGGTTGTGGGCCTCTACAATGAGCAGTTCTTC.

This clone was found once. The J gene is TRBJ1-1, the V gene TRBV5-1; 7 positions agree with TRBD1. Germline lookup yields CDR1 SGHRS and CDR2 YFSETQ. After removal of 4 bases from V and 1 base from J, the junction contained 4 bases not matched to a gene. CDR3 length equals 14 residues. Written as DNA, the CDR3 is TGCGCCAGCAGCACCCGGACAGGGAACACTGAAGCTTTCTTT. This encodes CASSTRTGNTEAFF.